This TCR beta chain was recovered during a study of CD8+CD57+ T cells in acquired aplastic anemia. Overall study context: CD4+ and CD8+ cells, once sorted, gave DNA averaging roughly 3 ug.

Genomic DNA provided the template from which TCR beta VDJ and CDR3 profiles were obtained. TCRdb used MiXCR to reprocess the reads, holding one entry per CDR3 protein. The table records 400,000 to 450,000 distinct CDR3 sequences, under 80% of them present only once. The germline V gene has CDR1 SGHAT and CDR2 FQNNGV. J gave up 0 bases and V 5 bases, and 12 bases lay outside the gene matches. The CDR3 runs 18 residues. The chain couples TRBV11-2 to TRBJ2-1; 8 bases map to TRBD2. Sequencing was carried out using sorted CD4+, CD8+, or CD8+CD57+ T cells (not recorded which) from PBMCs. The sequence was obtained from a human donor in good health, serving as a control. The CDR3 coding sequence is TGTGCCAGCAGCCAAGCTGAGAGCGGGGGCCTCTCCTACAATGAGCAGTTCTTC. Its protein product is CASSQAESGGLSYNEQFF. The full variable domain, completed using reference TRBV11-2 and TRBJ2-1, is EAGVAQSPRYKIIEKRQSVAFWCNPISGHATLYWYQQILGQGPKLLIQFQNNGVVDDSQLPKDRFSAERLKGVDSTLKIQPAKLEDSAVYLCASSQAESGGLSYNEQFFGPGTRLTVL.